The next 24 T cell receptor beta chains were all read from a single sample in a study of regulatory T cells in long-lasting Graves disease. The authors built TCR beta libraries using iRepertoire HTBI primers and Arm-PCR of CDR3 regions. TCRdb fed the multiplex PCR reads into MiXCR, producing one record per CDR3 protein. The table records around 250,000 distinct CDR3 sequences, about 20% of them present only once. Time point defined: newly diagnosed GD, antithyroid drugs for less than 3 months. RNA from PBMCs was the source of the TCR library. These data were likewise used in another study, on T cells in Graves' hyperthyroidism and ophthalmopathy.

Source: peripheral blood mononuclear cells (PBMCs), taken at new diagnosis, from a patient treated with antithyroid drugs. The receptors derive from a woman in her twenties or thirties with Graves disease.

To note about this clonotype: A single base is all that separates this from a far larger clone, so a read error is likely. The V call is TRBV19, the J call TRBJ2-1; perhaps TRBD1 as D (6 bases). Trimming pared 6 bases from V and 10 bases from J, leaving 19 bases between. Germline CDR1 is LNHDA and CDR2 is SQIVND (reference sequence). This CDR3 has 14 residues. CDR3 in DNA: TGTGCCAGTAGCGGGGCAGGGGAAGTCTACGAGCAGTTCTTC. It encodes CASSGAGEVYEQFF.

This clonotype was observed many times. The chain links TRBV6-2 or TRBV6-3 to TRBJ1-1; 8 bases match TRBD1. The length of the CDR3 is 12 residues. The V gene end was trimmed by 8 bases and the J gene end by 5 bases; junction bases not matched to a gene: 4. The germline V gene encodes CDR1 MNHEY and CDR2 SVGEGT. CDR3 nucleotide sequence: TGTGCCAGCCGACAGGGGTGGACTGAAGCTTTCTTT. It yields the protein CASRQGWTEAFF.

This clonotype appeared many times. The chain uses TRBV12-3 or TRBV12-4 and TRBJ2-1; D tentatively fits TRBD1 or TRBD2 (5 bases each). Trimming removed 6 bases from V and 8 bases from J, with 11 bases in between. The CDR3 covers 12 residues. The CDR3 coding sequence is TGTGCCAGCAGCCCTGGGACCGATGAGCAGTTCTTC. Its translation: CASSPGTDEQFF.

In this sample, this clonotype turned up many times. The chain joins TRBV20-1 to TRBJ1-2, with TRBD1 matching 10 bases. Germline trimming cut 6 bases from V and 8 bases from J; bases unmatched to any gene: 12. There are 14 residues in the CDR3. Germline CDR1 reads DFQATT; CDR2 reads SNEGSKA (reference sequence). The CDR3 nucleotides are TGCAGTGCAATTGACAGGGGGCAGATCGACGGCTACACCTTC. Amino acid sequence: CSAIDRGQIDGYTF.

The chain couples TRBV9 to TRBJ2-1, with 7 bases fitting TRBD2. The CDR3 sequence is 14 residues long. Per germline, CDR1 SGDLS and CDR2 YYNGEE. Trimming cost V 4 bases and J 8 bases; bases outside gene matches: 9. CDR3 coding DNA: TGTGCCAGCAGCCCGGGGGGAGGGATCCATGAGCAGTTCTTC. It codes for CASSPGGGIHEQFF.

This rearrangement joins TRBV3-1 to TRBJ1-1; TRBD1 matches at 10 bases. Germline-derived CDR1 and CDR2 are LGHDT and YNNKEL (reference sequence). The V gene end was trimmed by 4 bases and the J gene end by 5 bases; junction bases not matched to a gene: 10. The CDR3 has 16 amino acids. DNA of the CDR3: TGTGCCAGCAGCCCACTGTGGGACAGGGGTTGGACTGAAGCTTTCTTT. Protein: CASSPLWDRGWTEAFF.

This clonotype was seen more than once but under ten times. The chain has TRBV16 and TRBJ2-1, with TRBD1 matching 10 bases. Germline V gene data show CDR1 as KGHSY and CDR2 as FQNENV. V gave up 7 bases and J gave up 1 base; unmatched junction bases: 7. This CDR3 is built from 16 residues. CDR3 nucleotides: TGTGCCAGCACCCAGTTGGGACAGGGGTCCTACAATGAGCAGTTCTTC. It translates to CASTQLGQGSYNEQFF.

This clonotype appeared once. The chain links TRBV11-2 to TRBJ2-1; D might be TRBD1 or TRBD2, each matching 5 bases. Germline CDR1 reads SGHAT; CDR2 reads FQNNGV. The CDR3 consists of 16 residues. With 2 bases removed from V and 1 base from J, the gap between germline ends came to 12 bases. The CDR3 DNA is TGTGCCAGCAGCTTATGGGGGAGTAAGTCCTACAATGAGCAGTTCTTC. It translates to CASSLWGSKSYNEQFF.

This clonotype was observed many times. The gene calls are TRBV7-9 and TRBJ2-2; D might be TRBD1 (6 bases). Germline CDR1 and CDR2: SEHNR and FQNEAQ (reference sequence). Trimming took 5 bases from V and 2 from J, leaving 12 bases between them. This CDR3 comprises 15 residues. CDR3: CASSGRDTNTGELFF. The CDR3 coding sequence is TGTGCCAGCAGCGGCCGGGACACCAACACCGGGGAGCTGTTTTTT.

This clonotype has at least ten counts. The genes are TRBV11-3 and TRBJ2-1, with 11 bases matching TRBD2. Germline assignment: CDR1 SGHNT and CDR2 YENEEA. Unmatched junction bases numbered 10, after V lost 5 bases and J lost 7 bases. The CDR3 is made up of 16 amino acids. Here the CDR3 reads CASSVSSGGARNEQFF. The CDR3 nucleotides are TGTGCCAGCAGCGTTAGTAGCGGGGGGGCCAGGAATGAGCAGTTCTTC.

As for this clonotype: It is likely a read error: a sequence one base away is far more abundant. The V and J genes are TRBV7-3 and TRBJ1-5; D gene uncertain. CDR1 SGHTA and CDR2 FQGTGA come from the germline V gene. This CDR3 comprises 13 residues. The CDR3 DNA sequence: TGTGCCGGCAGCTTAGATTTAGGGCAGCCCCAGCATTTT. Protein: CAGSLDLGQPQHF.

This clonotype was recorded a few times. This chain's CDR3 is CASSFGTSGGWTQYF. The CDR3 DNA is TGTGCCAGCAGCTTCGGGACTAGCGGGGGATGGACCCAGTACTTC. This sequence joins TRBV5-6 and TRBJ2-5; 14 positions agree with TRBD2. The CDR3 is made up of 15 amino acids. CDR1 and CDR2 from the germline V gene are SGHDT and YYEEEE. V dropped 2 bases and J dropped 7; count of bases not matched to a gene: 4.

In this sample, this clonotype turned up a few times. The chain uses TRBV7-2 and TRBJ2-5, with TRBD2 identical over 10 bases. The V gene end was trimmed by 4 bases and the J gene end by 4 bases; junction bases not matched to a gene: 6. The germline CDR1 and CDR2 sequences are SGHTA and FQGNSA. This CDR3 is built from 15 residues. The chain's CDR3 is CASSSAGGGGETQYF. The CDR3 DNA reads TGTGCCAGCAGCTCAGCGGGGGGGGGGGGAGAGACCCAGTACTTC.

This clonotype was counted ten times or more. V is TRBV7-9 and J is TRBJ1-2; unclear D gene. The CDR3 runs to 14 residues. The germline gives CDR1 SEHNR, CDR2 FQNEAQ (reference sequence). Trimming removed 1 base at V and 2 bases at J, with 8 bases between. The CDR3 sequence: CASSLEGRNYGYTF. In nucleotides, the CDR3 is TGTGCCAGCAGCTTAGAAGGCAGAAACTATGGCTACACCTTC.

About this clonotype itself: It is likely a read error: a sequence one base away is far more abundant. The chain carries TRBV11-2 and TRBJ2-3; tentatively, D is TRBD1 or TRBD2 (7 bases each). Germline values: CDR1 SGHAT, CDR2 FQNNGV. This CDR3 has 17 residues. DNA for the CDR3: TGTGCCAGCAGCTTATTGGGGCAGGGGGGGACCTTGGATACGCAGTGTTTT. This gives the protein CASSLLGQGGTLDTQCF. The variable domain in full, with the rest retrieved from reference TRBV11-2 and TRBJ2-3, is EAGVAQSPRYKIIEKRQSVAFWCNPISGHATLYWYQQILGQGPKLLIQFQNNGVVDDSQLPKDRFSAERLKGVDSTLKIQPAKLEDSAVYLCASSLLGQGGTLDTQCFGPGTRLTVL.

This chain uses TRBV7-3 with TRBJ2-2, with a possible D match to TRBD1 (5 bases). Germline V gives CDR1 SGHTA, CDR2 FQGTGA. Trimming removed 1 base from V and 2 bases from J, with 14 bases in between. This CDR3 region has 17 residues. CDR3 sequence (DNA): TGTGCCAGCAGCTTAAATTCAGGGCGCCTTAACACCGGGGAGCTGTTTTTT. It yields the protein CASSLNSGRLNTGELFF. Supplemented by reference TRBV7-3 and TRBJ2-2, the full variable domain reads GAGVSQTPSNKVTEKGKYVELRCDPISGHTALYWYRQSLGQGPEFLIYFQGTGAADDSGLPNDRFFAVRPEGSVSTLKIQRTERGDSAVYLCASSLNSGRLNTGELFFGEGSRLTVL.

This clonotype was observed at least ten times. The rearrangement joins TRBV20-1 to TRBJ2-7; 10 bases align to TRBD2. The germline gives CDR1 DFQATT, CDR2 SNEGSKA (reference sequence). The CDR3 has 12 residues. V lost 6 bases and J lost 3; bases outside the gene matches: 2. The CDR3 DNA follows: TGCAGTGCGGGGACTAGCGTCTACGAGCAGTACTTC. Its translation: CSAGTSVYEQYF.

This clonotype has ten or more counts. The chain combines TRBV12-3 or TRBV12-4 with TRBJ2-1; 14 positions match TRBD2. V shed 6 bases and J 5 bases; nucleotides not matched to a gene: 6. The CDR3 runs to 16 residues. In DNA form, the CDR3 reads TGTGCCAGCAGGTACAGGACTAGCGGGGGGAACAATGAGCAGTTCTTC. This encodes CASRYRTSGGNNEQFF.

As to this clonotype: Just one base apart from a much larger clone, this may be a read error. V and J are TRBV6-1 and TRBJ2-7, with D perhaps TRBD1 (5 bases). With 2 bases removed from V and 7 bases from J, the gap between germline ends came to 12 bases. The germline V gene has CDR1 MNHNS and CDR2 SASEGT. The CDR3 length is 13 residues. The CDR3 DNA sequence: TGTGCCAGCAGTGAACAGGGTTACGGTGAGCAGTACTTC. Its protein product is CASSEQGYGEQYF.

This clonotype was counted ten times or more. The V call is TRBV20-1, the J call TRBJ2-7, with TRBD1 identical over 7 bases. Trimming removed 5 bases from V and 4 bases from J; junction bases left unmatched: 11. Germline-derived CDR1 and CDR2 are DFQATT and SNEGSKA (reference sequence). This CDR3 is 14 amino acids long. CDR3: CSAQPSGQHYEQYF. CDR3 coding DNA: TGCAGTGCTCAACCCTCGGGACAGCATTACGAGCAGTACTTC.

Note on this clonotype: A much more abundant neighbour one base away suggests this may be a read error. Without the conserved terminal phenylalanine or tryptophan, this CDR3 likely stems from a read error. The rearrangement joins TRBV6-2 or TRBV6-3 to TRBJ1-5, with 9 bases lining up with TRBD1. With 2 bases clipped from V and 6 bases from J, the junction kept 5 bases outside the gene matches. The length of the CDR3 is 15 residues. Per germline, CDR1 MNHEY and CDR2 SVGEGT. Written as DNA, the CDR3 is TGTGCCAGCAGTTACGGGGACAGGGAAAGTCAGCCCCAGCATCTT. This sequence encodes CASSYGDRESQPQHL.

There are many counts of this clonotype. The rearrangement links TRBV20-1 to TRBJ1-1, with 7 bases identical to TRBD1. J lost 0 bases, V lost 1 base, and 2 bases had no gene match. Germline CDR1 is DFQATT and CDR2 is SNEGSKA (reference sequence). The CDR3 is 14 residues long. The CDR3 DNA is TGCAGTGCTAGAGCGGGACAGATGAACACTGAAGCTTTCTTT. Translation gives CSARAGQMNTEAFF.

Ten or more counts support this clonotype. V is TRBV20-1 and J is TRBJ2-2; 8 nucleotides match TRBD1. CDR1 and CDR2 (germline): DFQATT, SNEGSKA (reference sequence). The CDR3 is made up of 13 amino acids. The J segment lost 6 bases and the V segment lost 4 bases, leaving 4 bases of the junction unmatched. The CDR3 reads CSAISDRAGELFF. DNA of the CDR3: TGCAGTGCTATATCGGACAGGGCCGGGGAGCTGTTTTTT.

This clonotype was recorded many times. Here the CDR3 reads CSARDLGREQFF. Written as DNA, the CDR3 is TGCAGTGCTAGAGATTTAGGCAGAGAGCAGTTCTTC. The V gene is TRBV20-1, the J gene TRBJ2-1; the D is unclear. Germline V CDR1 and CDR2: DFQATT, SNEGSKA (reference sequence). The CDR3 extends over 12 amino acids. Trimming left V 0 bases short and J 10 bases short, with 10 bases between.